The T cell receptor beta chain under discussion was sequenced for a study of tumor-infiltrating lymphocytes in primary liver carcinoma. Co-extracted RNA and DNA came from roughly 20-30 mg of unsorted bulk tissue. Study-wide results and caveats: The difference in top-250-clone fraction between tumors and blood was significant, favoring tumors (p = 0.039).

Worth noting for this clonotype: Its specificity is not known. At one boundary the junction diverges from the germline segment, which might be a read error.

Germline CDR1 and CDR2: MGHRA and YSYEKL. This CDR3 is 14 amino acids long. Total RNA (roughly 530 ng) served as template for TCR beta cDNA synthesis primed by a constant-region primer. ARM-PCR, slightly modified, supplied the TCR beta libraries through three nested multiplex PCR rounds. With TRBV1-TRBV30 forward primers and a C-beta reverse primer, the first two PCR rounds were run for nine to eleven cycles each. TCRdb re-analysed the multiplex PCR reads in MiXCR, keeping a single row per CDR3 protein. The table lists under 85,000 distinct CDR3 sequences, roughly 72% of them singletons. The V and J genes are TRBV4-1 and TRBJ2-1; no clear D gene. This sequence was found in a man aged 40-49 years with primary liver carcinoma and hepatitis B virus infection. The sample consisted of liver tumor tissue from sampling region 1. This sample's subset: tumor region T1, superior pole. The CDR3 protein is CTSSQATGYNEQFF. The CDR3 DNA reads TGCACCAGCAGCCAAGCGACTGGCTACAACGAGCAGTTCTTC.